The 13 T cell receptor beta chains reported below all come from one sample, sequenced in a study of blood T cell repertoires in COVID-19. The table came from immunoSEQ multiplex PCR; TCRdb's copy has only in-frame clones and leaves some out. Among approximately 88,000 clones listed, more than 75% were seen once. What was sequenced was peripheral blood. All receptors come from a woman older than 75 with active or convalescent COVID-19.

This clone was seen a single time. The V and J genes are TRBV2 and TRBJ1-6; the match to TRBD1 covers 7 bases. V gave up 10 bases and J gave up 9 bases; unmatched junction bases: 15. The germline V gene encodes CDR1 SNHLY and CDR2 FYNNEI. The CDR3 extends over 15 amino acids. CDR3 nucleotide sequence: TGTGCCACAGGGGGTTCGGGCCGACGGGGTTCACCCCTCCACTTT. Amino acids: CATGGSGRRGSPLHF.

The CDR3 DNA is TGTGCCAGCAGGATCGGACAGGGGGGATTCTATGGCTACACCTTC. This sequence encodes CASRIGQGGFYGYTF. The V gene is TRBV7-2, the J gene TRBJ1-2, with 10 bases identical to TRBD1. This CDR3 region has 15 residues. The V gene end was trimmed by 6 bases and the J gene end by 4 bases; junction bases not matched to a gene: 8. The V gene's germline CDR1 is SGHTA and CDR2 FQGNSA.

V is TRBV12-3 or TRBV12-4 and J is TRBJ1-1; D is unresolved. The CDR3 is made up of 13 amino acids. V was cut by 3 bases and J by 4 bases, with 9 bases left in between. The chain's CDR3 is CASSLVLGTEAFF. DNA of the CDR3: TGTGCCAGCAGTTTGGTTCTCGGCACTGAAGCTTTCTTT.

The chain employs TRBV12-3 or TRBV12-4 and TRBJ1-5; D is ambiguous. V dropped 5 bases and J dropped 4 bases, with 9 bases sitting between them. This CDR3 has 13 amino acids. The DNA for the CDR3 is TGTGCCAGCAGTAAGACGGGGAATCAGCCCCAGCATTTT. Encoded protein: CASSKTGNQPQHF.

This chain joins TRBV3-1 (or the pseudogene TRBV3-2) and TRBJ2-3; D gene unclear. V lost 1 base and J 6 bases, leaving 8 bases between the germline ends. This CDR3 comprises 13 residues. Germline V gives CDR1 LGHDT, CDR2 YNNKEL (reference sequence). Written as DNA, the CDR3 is TGTGCCAGCAGCCAAGCCCCCAGGGATACGCAGTATTTT. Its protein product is CASSQAPRDTQYF.

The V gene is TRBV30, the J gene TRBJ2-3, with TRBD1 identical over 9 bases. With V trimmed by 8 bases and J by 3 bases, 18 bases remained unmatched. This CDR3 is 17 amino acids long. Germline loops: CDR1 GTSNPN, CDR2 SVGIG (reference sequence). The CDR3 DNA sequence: TGTGCCGGATTAATCTTTACAGGGGGCGCCCGGACAGATACGCAGTATTTT. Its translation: CAGLIFTGGARTDTQYF. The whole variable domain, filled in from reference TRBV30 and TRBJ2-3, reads SQTIHQWPATLVQPVGSPLSLECTVEGTSNPNLYWYRQAAGRGLQLLFYSVGIGQISSEVPQNLSASRPQDRQFILSSKKLLLSDSGFYLCAGLIFTGGARTDTQYFGPGTRLTVL.

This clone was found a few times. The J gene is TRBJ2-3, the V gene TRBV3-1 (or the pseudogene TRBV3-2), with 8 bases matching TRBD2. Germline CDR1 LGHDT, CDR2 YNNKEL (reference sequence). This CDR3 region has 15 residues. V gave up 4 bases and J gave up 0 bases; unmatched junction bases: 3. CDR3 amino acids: CASSLAGGSTDTQYF. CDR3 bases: TGTGCCAGCAGCCTGGCGGGGGGAAGCACAGATACGCAGTATTTT.

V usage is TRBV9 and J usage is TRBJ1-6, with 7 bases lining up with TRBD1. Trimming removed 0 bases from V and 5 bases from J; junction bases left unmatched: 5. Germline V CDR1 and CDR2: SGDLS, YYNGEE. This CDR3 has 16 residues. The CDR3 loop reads CASSVGTGVHNSPLHF. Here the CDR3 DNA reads TGTGCCAGCAGCGTAGGGACAGGCGTTCATAATTCACCCCTCCACTTT.

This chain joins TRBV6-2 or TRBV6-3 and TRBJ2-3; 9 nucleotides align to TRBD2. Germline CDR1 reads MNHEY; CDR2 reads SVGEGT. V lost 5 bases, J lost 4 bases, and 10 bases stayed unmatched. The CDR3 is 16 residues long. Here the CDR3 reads CASSLQGGGAPDTQYF. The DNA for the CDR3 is TGTGCCAGCAGTCTTCAGGGCGGGGGGGCTCCAGATACGCAGTATTTT.

The CDR3 DNA sequence: TGTGCCAGCAGCTTACAGGGGGGCCCCAATCAGCCCCAGCATTTT. Residues: CASSLQGGPNQPQHF. J is TRBJ1-5 and V is TRBV11-2; 7 nucleotides agree with TRBD1. CDR1 is SGHAT, CDR2 FQNNGV, per germline. The V gene end was trimmed by 2 bases and the J gene end by 3 bases; junction bases not matched to a gene: 4. The CDR3 length is 15 residues.

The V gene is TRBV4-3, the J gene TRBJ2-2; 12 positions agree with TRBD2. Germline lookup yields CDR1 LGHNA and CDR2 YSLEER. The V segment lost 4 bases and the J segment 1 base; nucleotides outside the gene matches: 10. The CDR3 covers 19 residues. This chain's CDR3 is CASSRDLASGGVNTGELFF. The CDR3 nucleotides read TGCGCCAGCAGCCGAGACTTAGCTAGCGGGGGGGTGAACACCGGGGAGCTGTTTTTT.

The CDR3 nucleotides are TGCGCCAGCAGCCAAGACCCTAGCGGGGTGGCGGATACGCAGTATTTT. This sequence encodes CASSQDPSGVADTQYF. The rearrangement links TRBV4-1 to TRBJ2-3; 9 bases align to TRBD2. CDR1 MGHRA and CDR2 YSYEKL come from the germline V gene. The CDR3 runs 16 residues. With V trimmed by 0 bases and J by 6 bases, 7 bases remained unmatched.

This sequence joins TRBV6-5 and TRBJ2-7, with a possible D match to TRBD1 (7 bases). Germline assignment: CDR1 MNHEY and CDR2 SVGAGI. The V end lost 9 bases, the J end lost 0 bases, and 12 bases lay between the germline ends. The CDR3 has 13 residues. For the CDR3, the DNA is TGTGCCAGTAGACAGGGACTCTCCTACGAGCAGTACTTC. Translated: CASRQGLSYEQYF.